The sequence of this TCR beta chain was determined in a study of molecular identifiers for immune sequencing clone quantification (dated by TCRdb to the late 2010s). A note on the overall study: For a replicate experiment, the RNA from either approximately 20,000 or 100,000 naive CD8 T cells was divided into five aliquots, and four of those aliquots went on to sequencing. CD8 T cells were used in a methods study to benchmark molecular-identifier clustering-based TCR repertoire sequencing (MIDCIRS) and TCR RNA copy counting.

Preparation of the library involved PCR. Sequencing instrument: Illumina MiSeq. Total RNA was purified with the Qiagen AllPrep DNA/RNA kit. Before analysis, reads from multiple sequencing runs of the same library were pooled. Per the authors' processing: Reads were retained only if their TCR constant sequence matched exactly, and those retained reads were trimmed to 150 nt and grouped according to their 12-nt molecular barcodes. Reads in each barcode group were sub-clustered using a 15% Levenshtein threshold, and a quality-weighted consensus sequence was built for each RNA molecule. Non-functional sequences were filtered out, along with any lower-count sequence sitting one edit away from another sequence. Based on a fit of two negative binomial distributions, barcode sub-clusters having less than 20% of the maximum read count were discarded. The public reads were reanalyzed by TCRdb: fastp trimming at Q25, MiXCR alignment, in-frame beta chains only. Rows matching on CDR3 protein sequence are summarized as one entry with the most common DNA and genes. In this record, the V and J calls reflect TCRdb's handling and not the investigators' own analysis. The sample table holds 37,000 or so distinct CDR3 sequences, of which around 20% were seen once. Clones ranked in the top ten supply roughly 7.1% of the sample.

On a BD FACSAria II, naive CD8 T cells were FACS-sorted as CD8+CD4-CCR7+CD45RA+ and collected into RLT Plus buffer. For a sensitivity comparison, a portion of naive CD8 T cell RNA was divided equally between MIDCIRS and a Smart-seq2-style 5'RACE protocol. Enrichment of CD8 T cells was performed with RosetteSep CD8+ T Cell Enrichment Cocktail and Ficoll-Paque, after which ACK red cell lysis was carried out. From a lookup of the germline V gene (reference sequence), CDR1 and CDR2 are MNHEY and SMNVEV. Deletion took 1 base off V and 1 base off J, with a span of 8 bases between the germline ends. The CDR3, from cysteine to phenylalanine, totals 14 residues. Of the read, only the CDR3 DNA is kept; its 42 bases are in frame from base 1. This clonotype was picked up many times. What this receptor recognizes is not known. No much larger clonotype is one base removed from it; base qualities were not supplied.

Overall study outcomes, separate from this receptor: A single cell's worth of spiked-in Jurkat TCR RNA was reported detectable even among about 1.1 million naive CD8 T cells. In CMV-specific effector cells, over 99% of molecules were held by clones above 20 RNA copies, whereas under 1% of molecules were held by such clones in naive cells. Modeling gave about three recovered TCR RNA copies per cell versus around 9.9 by digital PCR, implying approximately 32% capture efficiency. When barcode sub-clustering was omitted, TCR diversity was inflated by chimeric consensus sequences, with chimeras reaching as high as 47%. Identical TCR molecules sharing a barcode could cause highly expanded clone sizes to be underestimated.

The sequence derives from a human donor in good health. Some libraries in this study had Jurkat cell RNA spiked in. The sequence links TRBV27 to TRBJ2-7, with the D gene call left open. The specimen was naive CD8+ T cells from blood, with Jurkat cell RNA spiked in. The sample's cell subset or site label, in plain terms: FACS-sorted CD8+CD4-CCR7+CD45RA+ naive T cells. The nucleotide sequence is given as TGTGCCAGCAGTTTATGGGAACGTTCCTACGAGCAGTACTTC. It specifies CASSLWERSYEQYF.